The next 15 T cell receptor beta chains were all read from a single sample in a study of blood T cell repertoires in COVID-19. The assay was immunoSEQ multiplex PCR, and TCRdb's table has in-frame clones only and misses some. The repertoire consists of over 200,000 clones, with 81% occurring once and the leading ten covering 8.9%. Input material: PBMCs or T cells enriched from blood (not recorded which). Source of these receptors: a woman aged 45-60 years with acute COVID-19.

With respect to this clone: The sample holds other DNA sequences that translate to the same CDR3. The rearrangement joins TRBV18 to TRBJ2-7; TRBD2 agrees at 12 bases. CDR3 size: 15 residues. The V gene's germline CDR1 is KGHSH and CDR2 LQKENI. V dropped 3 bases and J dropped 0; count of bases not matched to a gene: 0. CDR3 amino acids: CASSPTSGSSYEQYF. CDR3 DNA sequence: TGTGCCAGCTCACCGACTAGCGGGAGCTCCTACGAGCAGTACTTC.

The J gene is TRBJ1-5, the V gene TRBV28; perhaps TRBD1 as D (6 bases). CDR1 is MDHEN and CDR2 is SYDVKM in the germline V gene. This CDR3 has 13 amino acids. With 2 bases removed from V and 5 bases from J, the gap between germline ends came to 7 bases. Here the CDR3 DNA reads TGTGCCAGCAGTTTAAAGGGGGATCAGCCCCAGCATTTT. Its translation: CASSLKGDQPQHF.

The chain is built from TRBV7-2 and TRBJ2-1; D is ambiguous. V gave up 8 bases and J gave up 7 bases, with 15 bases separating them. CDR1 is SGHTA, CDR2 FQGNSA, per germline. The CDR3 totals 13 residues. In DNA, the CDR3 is TGTGCCAGCTCCCGGTGGGCCCTTAATGAGCAGTTCTTC. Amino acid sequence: CASSRWALNEQFF.

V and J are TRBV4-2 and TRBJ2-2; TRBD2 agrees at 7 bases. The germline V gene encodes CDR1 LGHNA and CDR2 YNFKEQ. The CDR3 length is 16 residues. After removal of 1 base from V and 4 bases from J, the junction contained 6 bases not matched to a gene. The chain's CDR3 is CASSQAGTTLTGELFF. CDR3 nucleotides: TGTGCCAGCAGCCAAGCCGGGACTACACTCACCGGGGAGCTGTTTTTT.

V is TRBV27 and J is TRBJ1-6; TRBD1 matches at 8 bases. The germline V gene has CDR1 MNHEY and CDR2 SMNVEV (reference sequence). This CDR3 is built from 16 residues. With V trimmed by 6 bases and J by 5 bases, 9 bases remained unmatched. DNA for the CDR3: TGTGCCAGCAGCGCAGACAGGGGCAGGAATAATTCACCCCTCCACTTT. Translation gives CASSADRGRNNSPLHF.

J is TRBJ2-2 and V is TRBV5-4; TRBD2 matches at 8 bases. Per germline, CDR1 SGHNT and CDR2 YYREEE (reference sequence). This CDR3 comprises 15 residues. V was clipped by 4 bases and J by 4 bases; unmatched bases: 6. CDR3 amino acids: CASSRGSGGTGELFF. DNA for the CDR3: TGTGCCAGCAGCAGAGGCAGCGGGGGCACCGGGGAGCTGTTTTTT.

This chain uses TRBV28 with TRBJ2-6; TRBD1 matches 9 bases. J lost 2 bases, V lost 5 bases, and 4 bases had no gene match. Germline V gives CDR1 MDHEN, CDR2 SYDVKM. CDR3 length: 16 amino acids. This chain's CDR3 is CASSLRTGAGANVLTF. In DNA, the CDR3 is TGTGCCAGCAGTCTGAGGACAGGGGCTGGGGCCAACGTCCTGACTTTC.

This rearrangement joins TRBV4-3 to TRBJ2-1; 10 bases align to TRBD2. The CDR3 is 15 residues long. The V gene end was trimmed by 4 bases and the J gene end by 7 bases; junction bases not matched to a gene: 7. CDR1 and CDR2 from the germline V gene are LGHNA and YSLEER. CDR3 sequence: CASSPIAGGVNEQFF. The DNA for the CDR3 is TGCGCCAGCAGCCCCATAGCGGGAGGCGTGAATGAGCAGTTCTTC.

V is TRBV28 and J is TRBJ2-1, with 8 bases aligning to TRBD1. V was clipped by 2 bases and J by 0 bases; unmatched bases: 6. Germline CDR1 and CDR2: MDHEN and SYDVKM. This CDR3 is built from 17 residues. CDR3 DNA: TGTGCCAGCAGTTTAGTTCGGGACAGGCGCTCCTACAATGAGCAGTTCTTC. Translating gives CASSLVRDRRSYNEQFF. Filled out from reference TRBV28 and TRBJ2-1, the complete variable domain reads DVKVTQSSRYLVKRTGEKVFLECVQDMDHENMFWYRQDPGLGLRLIYFSYDVKMKEKGDIPEGYSVSREKKERFSLILESASTNQTSMYLCASSLVRDRRSYNEQFFGPGTRLTVL.

The CDR3 sequence is CASSRGLAGVRDTGELFF. The CDR3 bases are TGTGCCAGCAGCCGTGGACTAGCGGGAGTAAGGGATACCGGGGAGCTGTTTTTT. The gene calls are TRBV3-1 (or the pseudogene TRBV3-2) and TRBJ2-2; 13 nucleotides match TRBD2. V was clipped by 4 bases and J by 5 bases; unmatched bases: 10. CDR3 length: 18 amino acids. Per germline, CDR1 LGHDT and CDR2 YNNKEL (reference sequence).

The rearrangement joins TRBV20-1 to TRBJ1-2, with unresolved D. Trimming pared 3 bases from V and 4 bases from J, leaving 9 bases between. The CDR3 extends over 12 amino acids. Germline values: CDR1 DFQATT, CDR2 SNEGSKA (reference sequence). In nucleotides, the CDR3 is TGCAGTGCTAGTTCAGGCCCCTATGGCTACACCTTC. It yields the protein CSASSGPYGYTF.

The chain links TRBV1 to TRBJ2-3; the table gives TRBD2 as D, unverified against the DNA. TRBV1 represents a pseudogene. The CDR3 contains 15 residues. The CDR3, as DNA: TGCACCAGCAGCCAAGGTAATCATCTAACAGATACGCAGTATTTT. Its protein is CTSSQGNHLTDTQYF.

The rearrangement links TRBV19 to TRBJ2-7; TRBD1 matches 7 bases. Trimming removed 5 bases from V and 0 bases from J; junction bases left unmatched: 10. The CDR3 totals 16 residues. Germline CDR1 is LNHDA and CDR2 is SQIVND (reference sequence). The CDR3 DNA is TGTGCCAGTAGTTTGGGACAGAATCAGTTCTCCTACGAGCAGTACTTC. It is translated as CASSLGQNQFSYEQYF.

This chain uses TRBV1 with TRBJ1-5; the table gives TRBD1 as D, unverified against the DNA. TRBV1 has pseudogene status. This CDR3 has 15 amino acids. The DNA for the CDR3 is TGCACCAGCAGCCATAGGGGGTTGGGCAATCAGCCCCAGCATTTT. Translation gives CTSSHRGLGNQPQHF.

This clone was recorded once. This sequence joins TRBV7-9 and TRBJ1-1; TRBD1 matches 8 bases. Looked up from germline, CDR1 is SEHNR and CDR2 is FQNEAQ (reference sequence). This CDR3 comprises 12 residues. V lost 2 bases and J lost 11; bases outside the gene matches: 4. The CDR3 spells CASSLPTGGAFF. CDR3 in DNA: TGTGCCAGCAGCTTACCCACAGGGGGGGCTTTCTTT.